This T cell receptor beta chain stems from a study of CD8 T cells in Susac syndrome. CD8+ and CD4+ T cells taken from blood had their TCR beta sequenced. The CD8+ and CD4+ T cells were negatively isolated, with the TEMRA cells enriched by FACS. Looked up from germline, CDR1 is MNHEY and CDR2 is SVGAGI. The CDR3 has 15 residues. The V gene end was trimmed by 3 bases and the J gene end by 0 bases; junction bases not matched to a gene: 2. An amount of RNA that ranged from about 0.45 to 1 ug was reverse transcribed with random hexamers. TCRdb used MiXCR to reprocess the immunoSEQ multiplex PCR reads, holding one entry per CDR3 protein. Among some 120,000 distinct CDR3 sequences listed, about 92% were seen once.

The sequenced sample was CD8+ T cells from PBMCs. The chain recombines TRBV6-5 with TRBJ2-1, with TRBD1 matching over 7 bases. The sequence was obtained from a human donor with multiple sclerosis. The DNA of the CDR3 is TGTGCCAGCAGTTATCAGGGGGTCTCCTACAATGAGCAGTTCTTC. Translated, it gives CASSYQGVSYNEQFF.